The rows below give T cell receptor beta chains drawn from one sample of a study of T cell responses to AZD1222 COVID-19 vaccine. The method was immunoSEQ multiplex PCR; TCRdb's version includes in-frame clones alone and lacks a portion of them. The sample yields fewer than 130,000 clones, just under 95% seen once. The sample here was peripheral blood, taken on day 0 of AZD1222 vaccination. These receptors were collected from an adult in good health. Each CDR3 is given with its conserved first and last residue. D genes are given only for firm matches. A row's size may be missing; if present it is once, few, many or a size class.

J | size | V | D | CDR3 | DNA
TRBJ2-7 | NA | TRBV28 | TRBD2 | CASSLGTSGGGEQYF | TGTGCCAGCAGTTTAGGTACTAGCGGGGGTGGCGAGCAGTACTTC
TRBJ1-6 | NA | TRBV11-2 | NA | CASSLGGVLYNSPLHF | TGTGCCAGCAGCTTAGGAGGGGTTTTATATAATTCACCCCTCCACTTT
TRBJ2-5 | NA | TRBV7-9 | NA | CASSPRETQYF | TGTGCCAGCAGCCCGAGGGAGACCCAGTACTTC
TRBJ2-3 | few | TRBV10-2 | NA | CASRDSSTDTQYF | TGCGCCAGCAGGGACAGCTCCACAGATACGCAGTATTTT
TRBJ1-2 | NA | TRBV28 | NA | CASQQGTIRGYTF | TGTGCCAGCCAACAGGGTACGATACGGGGCTACACCTTC
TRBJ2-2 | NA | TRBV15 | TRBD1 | CATSGETGQGLTGELFF | TGTGCCACCAGCGGAGAAACGGGACAGGGCCTAACCGGGGAGCTGTTTTTT
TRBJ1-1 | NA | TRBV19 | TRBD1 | CASNRGSVGTEAFF | TGTGCCAGTAACAGGGGGAGCGTCGGCACTGAAGCTTTCTTT
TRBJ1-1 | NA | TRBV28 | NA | CASSLEGQAFF | TGTGCCAGCAGTTTAGAGGGGCAGGCTTTCTTT
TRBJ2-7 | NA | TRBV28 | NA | CACGGGRPYEQYF | TGTGCCTGTGGAGGGGGTAGGCCCTACGAGCAGTACTTC
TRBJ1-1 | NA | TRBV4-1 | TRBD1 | CASSQGTGVNTEAFF | TGCGCCAGCAGCCAGGGTACAGGGGTGAACACTGAAGCTTTCTTT
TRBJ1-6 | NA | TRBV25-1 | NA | CASSAAGTSNSPLHF | TGTGCCAGCAGTGCCGCCGGGACAAGTAATTCACCCCTCCACTTT
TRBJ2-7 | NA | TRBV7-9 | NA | CASSGRRESYEQYF | TGTGCCAGCAGCGGCCGCCGGGAGTCCTACGAGCAGTACTTC
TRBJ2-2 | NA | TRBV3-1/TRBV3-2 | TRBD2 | CASSPGGAGELFF | TGTGCCAGCAGCCCGGGGGGGGCCGGGGAGCTGTTTTTT
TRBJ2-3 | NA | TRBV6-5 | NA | CATLLDTQYF | TGTGCCACCCTGCTAGATACGCAGTATTTT
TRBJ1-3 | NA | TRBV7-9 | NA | CASSLALNTIYF | TGTGCCAGCAGCTTAGCCCTCAACACCATATATTTT
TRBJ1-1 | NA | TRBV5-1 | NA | CASSLDTNTEAFF | TGCGCCAGCAGCTTGGACACGAACACTGAAGCTTTCTTT
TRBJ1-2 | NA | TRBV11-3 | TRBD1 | CASSLRTGESYTF | TGTGCCAGCAGCCTAAGGACAGGGGAAAGCTACACCTTC
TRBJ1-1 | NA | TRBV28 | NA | CASRLDRPGNTEAFF | TGTGCCAGCAGACTAGACCGACCAGGGAACACTGAAGCTTTCTTT
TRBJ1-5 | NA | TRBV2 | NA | CASRKFSQPQHF | TGTGCCAGCAGGAAGTTTAGTCAGCCCCAGCATTTT
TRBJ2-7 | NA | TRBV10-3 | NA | CAISESGYEQYF | TGTGCCATCAGTGAGTCGGGCTACGAGCAGTACTTC
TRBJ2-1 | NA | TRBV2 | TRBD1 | CASSVGQVYNEQFF | TGTGCCAGCAGTGTGGGACAGGTTTACAATGAGCAGTTCTTC
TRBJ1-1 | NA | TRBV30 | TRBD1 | CAWALDRVSAEAFF | TGTGCCTGGGCACTGGACAGGGTCTCAGCTGAAGCTTTCTTT